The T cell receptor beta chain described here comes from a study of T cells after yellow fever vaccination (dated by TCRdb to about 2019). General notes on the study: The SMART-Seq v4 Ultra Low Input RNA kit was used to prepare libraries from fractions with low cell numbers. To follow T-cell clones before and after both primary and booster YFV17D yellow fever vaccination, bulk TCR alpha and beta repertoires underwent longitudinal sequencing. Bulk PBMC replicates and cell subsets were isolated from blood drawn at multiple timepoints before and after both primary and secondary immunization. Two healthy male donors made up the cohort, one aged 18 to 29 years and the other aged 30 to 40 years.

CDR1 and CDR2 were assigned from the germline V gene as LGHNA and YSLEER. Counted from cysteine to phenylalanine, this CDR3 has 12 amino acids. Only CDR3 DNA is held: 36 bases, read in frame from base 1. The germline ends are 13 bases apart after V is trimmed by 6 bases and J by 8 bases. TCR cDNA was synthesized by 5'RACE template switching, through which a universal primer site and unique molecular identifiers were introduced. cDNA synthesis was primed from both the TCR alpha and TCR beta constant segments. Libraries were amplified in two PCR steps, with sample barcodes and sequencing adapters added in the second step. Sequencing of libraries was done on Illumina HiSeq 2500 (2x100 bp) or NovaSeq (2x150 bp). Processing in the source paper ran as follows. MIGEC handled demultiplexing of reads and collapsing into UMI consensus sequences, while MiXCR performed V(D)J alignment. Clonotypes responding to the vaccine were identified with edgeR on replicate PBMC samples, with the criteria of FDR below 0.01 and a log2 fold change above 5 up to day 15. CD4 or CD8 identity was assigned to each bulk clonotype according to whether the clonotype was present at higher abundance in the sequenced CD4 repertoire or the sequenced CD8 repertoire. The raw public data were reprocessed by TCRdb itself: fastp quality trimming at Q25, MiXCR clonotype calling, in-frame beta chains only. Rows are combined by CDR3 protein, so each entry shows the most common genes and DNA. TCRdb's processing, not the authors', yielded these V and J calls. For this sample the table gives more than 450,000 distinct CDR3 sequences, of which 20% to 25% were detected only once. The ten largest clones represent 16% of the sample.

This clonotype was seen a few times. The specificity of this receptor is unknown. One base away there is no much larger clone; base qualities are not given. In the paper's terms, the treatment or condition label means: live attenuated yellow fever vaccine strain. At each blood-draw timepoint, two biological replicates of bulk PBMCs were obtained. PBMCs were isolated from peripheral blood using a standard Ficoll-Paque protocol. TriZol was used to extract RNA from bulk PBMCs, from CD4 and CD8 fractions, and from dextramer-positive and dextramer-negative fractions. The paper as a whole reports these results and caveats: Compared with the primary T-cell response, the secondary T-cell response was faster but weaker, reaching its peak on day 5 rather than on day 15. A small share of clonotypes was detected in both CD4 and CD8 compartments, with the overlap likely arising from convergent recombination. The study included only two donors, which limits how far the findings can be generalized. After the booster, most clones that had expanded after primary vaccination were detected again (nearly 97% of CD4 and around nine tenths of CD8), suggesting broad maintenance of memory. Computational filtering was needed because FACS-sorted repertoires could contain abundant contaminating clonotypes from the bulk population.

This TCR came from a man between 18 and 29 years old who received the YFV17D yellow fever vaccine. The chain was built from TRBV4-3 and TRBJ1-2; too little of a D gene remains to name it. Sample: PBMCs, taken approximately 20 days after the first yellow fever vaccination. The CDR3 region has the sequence CASSSLAWGYTF. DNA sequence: TGCGCCAGCAGTTCCCTAGCTTGGGGCTACACCTTC.